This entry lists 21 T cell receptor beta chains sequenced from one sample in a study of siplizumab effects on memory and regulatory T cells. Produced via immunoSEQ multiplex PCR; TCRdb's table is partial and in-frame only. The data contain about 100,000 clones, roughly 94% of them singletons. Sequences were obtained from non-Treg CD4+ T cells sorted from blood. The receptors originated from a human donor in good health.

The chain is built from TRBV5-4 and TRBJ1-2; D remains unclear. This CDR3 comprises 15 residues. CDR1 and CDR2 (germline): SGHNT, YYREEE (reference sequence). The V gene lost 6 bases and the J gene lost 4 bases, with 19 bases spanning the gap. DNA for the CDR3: TGTGCCAGCAACAAACCCAGCCAGGAGGGCTATGGCTACACCTTC. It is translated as CASNKPSQEGYGYTF.

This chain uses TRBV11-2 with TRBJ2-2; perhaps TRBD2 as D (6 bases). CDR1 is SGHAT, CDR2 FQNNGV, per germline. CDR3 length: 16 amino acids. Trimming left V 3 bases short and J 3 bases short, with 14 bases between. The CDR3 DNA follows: TGTGCCAGCAGCTTTGGAGGGAGTTGGGACACCGGGGAGCTGTTTTTT. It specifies CASSFGGSWDTGELFF.

CDR3 sequence reads: CASSRDSSSFSTDTQYF. The CDR3 DNA reads as TGTGCCAGCTCCCGTGACTCCTCGAGTTTTAGCACAGATACGCAGTATTTT. J is TRBJ2-3 and V is TRBV18; D is undetermined. The germline V gene has CDR1 KGHSH and CDR2 LQKENI. Deletions cut 6 bases from V and 0 bases from J, with 19 bases between. The CDR3 contains 17 residues.

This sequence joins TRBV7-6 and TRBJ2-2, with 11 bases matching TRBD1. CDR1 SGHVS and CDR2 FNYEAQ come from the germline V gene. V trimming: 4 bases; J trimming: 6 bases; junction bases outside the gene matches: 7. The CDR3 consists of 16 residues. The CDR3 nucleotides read TGTGCCAGCAGCTCGCTCCCGGGACAGGGGGCCGGGGAGCTGTTTTTT. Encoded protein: CASSSLPGQGAGELFF.

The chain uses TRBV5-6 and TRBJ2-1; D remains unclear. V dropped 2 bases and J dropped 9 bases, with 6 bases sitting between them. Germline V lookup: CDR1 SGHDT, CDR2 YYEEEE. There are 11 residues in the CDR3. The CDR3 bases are TGTGCCAGCAGCTTTTCCAGTGAGCAGTTCTTC. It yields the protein CASSFSSEQFF.

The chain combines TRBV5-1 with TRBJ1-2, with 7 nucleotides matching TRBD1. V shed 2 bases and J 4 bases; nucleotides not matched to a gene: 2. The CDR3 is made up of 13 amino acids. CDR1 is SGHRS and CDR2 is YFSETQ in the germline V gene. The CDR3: CASSFQGVYGYTF. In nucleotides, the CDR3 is TGCGCCAGCAGCTTTCAGGGGGTCTATGGCTACACCTTC.

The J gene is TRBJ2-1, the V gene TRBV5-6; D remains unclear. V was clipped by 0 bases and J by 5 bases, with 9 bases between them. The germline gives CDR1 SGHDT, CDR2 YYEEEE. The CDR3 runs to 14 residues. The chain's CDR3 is CASSLAARNNEQFF. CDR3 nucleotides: TGTGCCAGCAGCTTGGCCGCCAGAAACAATGAGCAGTTCTTC.

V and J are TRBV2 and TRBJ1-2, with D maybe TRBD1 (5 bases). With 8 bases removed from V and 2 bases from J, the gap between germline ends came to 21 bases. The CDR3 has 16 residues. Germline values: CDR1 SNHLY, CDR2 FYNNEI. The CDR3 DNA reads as TGTGCCAGCGCTGGGGGGTCCCTAATGGGAAACTATGGCTACACCTTC. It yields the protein CASAGGSLMGNYGYTF.

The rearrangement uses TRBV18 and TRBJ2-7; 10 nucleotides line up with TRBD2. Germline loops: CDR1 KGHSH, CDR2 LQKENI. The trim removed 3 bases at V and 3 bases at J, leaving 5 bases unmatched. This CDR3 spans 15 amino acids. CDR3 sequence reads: CASSPSIAGGYEQYF. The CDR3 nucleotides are TGTGCCAGCTCACCTTCCATAGCGGGGGGCTACGAGCAGTACTTC. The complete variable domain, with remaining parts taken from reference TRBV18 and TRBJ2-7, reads NAGVMQNPRHLVRRRGQEARLRCSPMKGHSHVYWYRQLPEEGLKFMVYLQKENIIDESGMPKERFSAEFPKEGPSILRIQQVVRGDSAAYFCASSPSIAGGYEQYFGPGTRLTVT.

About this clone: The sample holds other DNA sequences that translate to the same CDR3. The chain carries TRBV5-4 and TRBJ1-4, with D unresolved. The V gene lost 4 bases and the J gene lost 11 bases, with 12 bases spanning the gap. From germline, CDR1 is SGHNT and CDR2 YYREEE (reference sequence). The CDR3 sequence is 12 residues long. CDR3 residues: CASSHGLGKLFF. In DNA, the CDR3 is TGTGCCAGCAGCCACGGTCTGGGGAAACTGTTTTTT.

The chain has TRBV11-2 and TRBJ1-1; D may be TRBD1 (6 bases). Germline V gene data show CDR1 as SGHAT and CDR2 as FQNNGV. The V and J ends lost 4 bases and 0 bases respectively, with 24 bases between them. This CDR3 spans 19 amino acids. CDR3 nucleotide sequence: TGTGCCAGCAGCTCCCAGTTGCTCGGGGGCTATGACATGAACACTGAAGCTTTCTTT. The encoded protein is CASSSQLLGGYDMNTEAFF. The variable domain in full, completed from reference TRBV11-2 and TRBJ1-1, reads EAGVAQSPRYKIIEKRQSVAFWCNPISGHATLYWYQQILGQGPKLLIQFQNNGVVDDSQLPKDRFSAERLKGVDSTLKIQPAKLEDSAVYLCASSSQLLGGYDMNTEAFFGQGTRLTVV.

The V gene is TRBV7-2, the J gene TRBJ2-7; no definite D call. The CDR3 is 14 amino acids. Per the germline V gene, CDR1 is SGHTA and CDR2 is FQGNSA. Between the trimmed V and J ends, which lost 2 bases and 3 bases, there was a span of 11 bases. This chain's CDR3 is CASSLLGTIYEQYF. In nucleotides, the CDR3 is TGTGCCAGCAGCTTACTGGGCACAATCTACGAGCAGTACTTC.

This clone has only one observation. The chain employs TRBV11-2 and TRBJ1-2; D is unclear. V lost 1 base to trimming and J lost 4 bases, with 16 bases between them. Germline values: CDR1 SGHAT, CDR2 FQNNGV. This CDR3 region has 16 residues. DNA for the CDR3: TGTGCCAGCAGCTTAGGGGGATCATCGACTCCCTATGGCTACACCTTC. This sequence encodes CASSLGGSSTPYGYTF.

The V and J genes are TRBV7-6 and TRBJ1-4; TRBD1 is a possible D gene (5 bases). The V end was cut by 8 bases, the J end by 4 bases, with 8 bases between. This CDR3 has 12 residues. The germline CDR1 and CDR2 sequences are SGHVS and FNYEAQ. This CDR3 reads CASEDINEKLFF. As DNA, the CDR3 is TGTGCCAGCGAGGACATTAATGAAAAACTGTTTTTT.

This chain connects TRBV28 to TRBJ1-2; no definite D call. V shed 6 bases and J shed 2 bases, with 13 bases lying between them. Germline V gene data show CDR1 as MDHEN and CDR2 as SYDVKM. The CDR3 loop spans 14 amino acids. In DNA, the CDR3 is TGTGCCAGCAGCCAAGGGCTCGGGAACTATGGCTACACCTTC. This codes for CASSQGLGNYGYTF.

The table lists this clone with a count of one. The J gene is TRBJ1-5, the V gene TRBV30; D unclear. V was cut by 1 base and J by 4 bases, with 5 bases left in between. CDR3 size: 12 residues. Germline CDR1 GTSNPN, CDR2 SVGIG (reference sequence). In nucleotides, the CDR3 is TGTGCCTGGAGTGGGTCTAATCAGCCCCAGCATTTT. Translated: CAWSGSNQPQHF. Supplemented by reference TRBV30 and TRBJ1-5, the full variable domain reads SQTIHQWPATLVQPVGSPLSLECTVEGTSNPNLYWYRQAAGRGLQLLFYSVGIGQISSEVPQNLSASRPQDRQFILSSKKLLLSDSGFYLCAWSGSNQPQHFGDGTRLSIL.

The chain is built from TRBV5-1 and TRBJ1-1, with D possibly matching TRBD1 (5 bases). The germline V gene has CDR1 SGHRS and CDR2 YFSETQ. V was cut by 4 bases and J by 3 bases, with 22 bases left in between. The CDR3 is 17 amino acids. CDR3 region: CASSLRQGGFVDTEAFF. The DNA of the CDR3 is TGCGCCAGCAGCCTGCGGCAGGGTGGCTTTGTCGACACTGAAGCTTTCTTT. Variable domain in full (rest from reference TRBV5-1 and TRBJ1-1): KAGVTQTPRYLIKTRGQQVTLSCSPISGHRSVSWYQQTPGQGLQFLFEYFSETQRNKGNFPGRFSGRQFSNSRSEMNVSTLELGDSALYLCASSLRQGGFVDTEAFFGQGTRLTVV.

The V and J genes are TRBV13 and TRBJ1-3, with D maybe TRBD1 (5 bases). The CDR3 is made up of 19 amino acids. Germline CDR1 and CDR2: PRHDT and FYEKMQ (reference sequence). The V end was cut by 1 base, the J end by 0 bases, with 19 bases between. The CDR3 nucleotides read TGTGCCAGCAGCTTAGACCCAGGGAGCGAACCAGACTCTGGAAACACCATATATTTT. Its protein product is CASSLDPGSEPDSGNTIYF.

The CDR3 loop reads CASSLVPGKNIQYF. The CDR3 DNA follows: TGCGCCAGCAGCTTGGTCCCGGGGAAAAACATTCAGTACTTC. J is TRBJ2-4 and V is TRBV5-1; the D gene is possibly TRBD2 (5 bases). Trimming cost V 0 bases and J 4 bases, with 8 bases left between them. Per germline, CDR1 SGHRS and CDR2 YFSETQ. The CDR3 contains 14 residues.

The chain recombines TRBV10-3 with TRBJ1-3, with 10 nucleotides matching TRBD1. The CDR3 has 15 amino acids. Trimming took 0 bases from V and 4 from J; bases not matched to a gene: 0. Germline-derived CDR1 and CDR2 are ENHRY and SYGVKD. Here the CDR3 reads CAISESTGGGNTIYF. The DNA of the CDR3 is TGTGCCATCAGTGAGTCGACAGGGGGCGGAAACACCATATATTTT.

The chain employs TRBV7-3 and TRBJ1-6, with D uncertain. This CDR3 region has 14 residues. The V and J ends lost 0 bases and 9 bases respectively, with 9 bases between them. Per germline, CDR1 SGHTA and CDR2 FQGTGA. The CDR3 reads CASSLTPGVSPLHF. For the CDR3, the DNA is TGTGCCAGCAGCTTAACCCCTGGGGTTTCACCCCTCCACTTT.